This paragraph reports one T cell receptor beta chain. The antigen is undetermined. The data stem from a study of radiotherapy plus CTLA-4 blockade in lung cancer. About the study: Patients showed objective responses in 15% to 20% of cases, and disease control was achieved by under 40%. Study conclusions and caveats: TCR clones of tumor origin grew in blood after radiotherapy plus ipilimumab. Interferon-beta, together with early blood T cell clone dynamics, reportedly best predicted response.

Germline CDR1 KGHSH, CDR2 LQKENI. This CDR3 has 14 residues. Deletions cut 5 bases from V and 5 bases from J, with 13 bases between. Focal radiation plus CTLA-4 blockade with ipilimumab was given to patients with chemo-refractory metastatic non-small-cell lung cancer. The protocol was immunoSEQ multiplex PCR, while the TCRdb copy is restricted to in-frame clones and leaves out a portion. This sample has about 76,000 clones, with more than 80% found just once. The input for sequencing was peripheral blood, taken from a patient treated with radiotherapy plus ipilimumab. This clonotype originated in a human donor with non-small cell lung cancer who had stable disease on radiotherapy plus ipilimumab. The chain recombines TRBV18 with TRBJ2-1; D might be TRBD2 (6 bases). The CDR3 nucleotides read TGTGCCAGCTCATCTCTGGACTACAACAATGAGCAGTTCTTC. As protein: CASSSLDYNNEQFF.